Shown below are 6 T cell receptor beta chains from a single sample sequenced in a study of blood T cell repertoires in COVID-19 (dated by TCRdb to the early 2020s). Library method: the immunoSEQ multiplex PCR assay. TCRdb holds this immuneACCESS table with in-frame rearrangements only. Some clones are missing; in checked studies, unresolved V genes explain under half, and the rest has no known cause. This sample has roughly 110,000 clones in its table, and approximately 88% of those were observed once. The ten largest clones capture 4.9% of the sample. The specimen was peripheral blood. The receptors were sampled from a middle-aged man with active or convalescent COVID-19.

This rearrangement joins TRBV19 to TRBJ1-1, with 8 bases that match TRBD1. V lost 10 bases and J lost 4; bases outside the gene matches: 8. Germline V gives CDR1 LNHDA, CDR2 SQIVND (reference sequence). CDR3 length equals 13 residues. The CDR3 region is CATDRTGITEAFF. Here the CDR3 DNA reads TGTGCCACAGACCGGACAGGGATCACTGAAGCTTTCTTT.

This chain joins TRBV18 and TRBJ2-6; D might be TRBD2 (5 bases). CDR3 length: 18 residues. The germline V gene encodes CDR1 KGHSH and CDR2 LQKENI. Trimming left V 0 bases short and J 0 bases short, with 12 bases between. This CDR3 is CASSPPTGSLSGANVLTF. As DNA, the CDR3 is TGTGCCAGCTCACCACCTACGGGATCACTCTCTGGGGCCAACGTCCTGACTTTC.

J is TRBJ1-1 and V is TRBV29-1; TRBD1 might be the D (6 bases). CDR3 length: 15 residues. Trimming removed 3 bases at V and 5 bases at J, with 19 bases between. Germline V gene lookup returns CDR1 SQVTM and CDR2 ANQGSEA. CDR3 bases: TGCAGCGTTGATGGTCCCACAGGGTTGGGGACTGAAGCTTTCTTT. Translation gives CSVDGPTGLGTEAFF. Variable domain in full (rest from reference TRBV29-1 and TRBJ1-1): SAVISQKPSRDICQRGTSLTIQCQVDSQVTMMFWYRQQPGQSLTLIATANQGSEATYESGFVIDKFPISRPNLTFSTLTVSNMSPEDSSIYLCSVDGPTGLGTEAFFGQGTRLTVV.

This sequence joins TRBV3-1 (or the pseudogene TRBV3-2) and TRBJ1-2; D may be TRBD1 (6 bases). The length of the CDR3 is 13 residues. Trimming took off 5 bases at V and 6 bases at J, with 13 bases between the two ends. From germline, CDR1 is LGHDT and CDR2 YNNKEL (reference sequence). Written as DNA, the CDR3 is TGTGCCAGCAGCGAGCCCAGGGGAAATGGCTACACCTTC. As protein: CASSEPRGNGYTF.

The V call is TRBV11-2, the J call TRBJ1-1; D is uncertain. The V end lost 1 base, the J end lost 5 bases, and 11 bases lay between the germline ends. CDR3 length equals 14 residues. Germline V lookup: CDR1 SGHAT, CDR2 FQNNGV. CDR3 sequence: CASSLGSFGTEAFF. The CDR3 DNA reads as TGTGCCAGCAGCTTAGGGAGTTTCGGAACTGAAGCTTTCTTT.

This clone was detected only once. The V gene is TRBV10-3, the J gene TRBJ2-7, with 10 bases aligning to TRBD1. V gave up 7 bases and J gave up 6 bases; unmatched junction bases: 9. This CDR3 is built from 14 residues. Germline V gives CDR1 ENHRY, CDR2 SYGVKD. The CDR3 spells CAITTGDRGSEQYF. The CDR3 nucleotides read TGTGCCATCACCACAGGGGACAGGGGAAGCGAGCAGTACTTC.